This T cell receptor beta chain was recovered during a study of cytomegalovirus exposure and HLA in healthy donors. Broader study findings: Later analysis reportedly placed an Asian-associated ancestry cluster below the approximately 650-donor mean in N-insertions.

Trimming removed 0 bases from V and 6 bases from J, with 9 bases in between. This CDR3 contains 14 residues. Germline CDR1 SGHNT, CDR2 YYREEE (reference sequence). Worth noting for this clone: What it recognizes is unknown.

Primers for the PCR totalled 60 Vbeta and 13 Jbeta. Assay used: immunoSEQ multiplex PCR; TCRdb lists only in-frame clones, some missing. The data hold 210,000 or so clones, with around 89% observed a single time. The chain recombines TRBV5-4 with TRBJ1-4, with D possibly TRBD1 on 5 matching bases. This receptor was taken from a woman between 18 and 29 years old in good health and CMV-seronegative. The material sequenced was PBMCs. This CDR3 is CASSLGGVDEKLFF. The CDR3 nucleotides read TGTGCCAGCAGCTTGGGGGGCGTGGATGAAAAACTGTTTTTT.